Detailed here is one T cell receptor (beta chain). Antigen: not known. The V gene lost 3 bases and the J gene lost 2 bases, with 19 bases spanning the gap. The CDR3 spans 17 residues. Germline V gives CDR1 MNHEY, CDR2 SMNVEV (reference sequence). The data were taken from a study of cytotoxic CD8 clonotypes in ibrutinib-treated CLL. Whole-study results and caveats: The clonality went up when patients responded to ibrutinib and dropped back toward baseline at progression.

TCRdb keeps only in-frame clones here, not all; method: immunoSEQ multiplex PCR. The table lists approximately 130,000 clones, roughly 84% of them singletons. The origin of this receptor is a human donor with chronic lymphocytic leukemia. Here the sequenced sample was PBMCs, taken after 24 months of ibrutinib treatment. This chain uses TRBV27 with TRBJ1-1, with D unresolved. This CDR3 reads CASSFWRSNQPNTEAFF. CDR3 DNA: TGTGCCAGCAGTTTTTGGAGGTCTAACCAGCCAAACACTGAAGCTTTCTTT.